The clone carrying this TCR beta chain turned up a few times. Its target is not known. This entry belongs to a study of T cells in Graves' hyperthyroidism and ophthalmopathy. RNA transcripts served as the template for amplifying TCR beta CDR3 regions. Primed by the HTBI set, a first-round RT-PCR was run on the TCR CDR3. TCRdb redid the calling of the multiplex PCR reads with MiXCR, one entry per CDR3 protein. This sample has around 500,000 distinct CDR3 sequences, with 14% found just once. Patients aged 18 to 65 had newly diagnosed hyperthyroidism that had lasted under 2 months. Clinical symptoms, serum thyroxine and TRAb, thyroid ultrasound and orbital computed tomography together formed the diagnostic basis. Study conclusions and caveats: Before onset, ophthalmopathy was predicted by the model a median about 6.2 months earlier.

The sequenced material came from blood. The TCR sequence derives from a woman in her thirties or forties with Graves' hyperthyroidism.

Written as DNA, the CDR3 is TGCGCCAGCAGCCAAGTGGCAGGTGATCAGCCCCAGCATTTT. It codes for CASSQVAGDQPQHF. This chain links TRBV4-1 with TRBJ1-5; no reliable D call. Deletions cut 1 base from V and 5 bases from J, with 9 bases between. Per germline, CDR1 MGHRA and CDR2 YSYEKL. The CDR3 spans 14 residues.